One and the same sample provided the 25 T cell receptor beta chains below, sequenced in a study of control samples from healthy donors and cancer patients. The protocol was immunoSEQ multiplex PCR, while the TCRdb copy is restricted to in-frame clones and leaves out a portion. The sample carries under 65,000 clones, 86% recorded once. Sequencing was done on a sample of PBMCs. The receptors were gathered from a woman in her fifties or sixties with lung cancer.

The rearrangement joins TRBV9 to TRBJ2-5, with TRBD1 matching over 8 bases. Trimming removed 4 bases from V and 4 bases from J; junction bases left unmatched: 6. The germline V gene encodes CDR1 SGDLS and CDR2 YYNGEE. The CDR3 length is 14 residues. The CDR3 nucleotides are TGTGCCAGCAGCTCAGGGACAGGCCCAGAGACCCAGTACTTC. This gives the protein CASSSGTGPETQYF. Full variable domain (missing parts from reference TRBV9 and TRBJ2-5): DSGVTQTPKHLITATGQRVTLRCSPRSGDLSVYWYQQSLDQGLQFLIQYYNGEERAKGNILERFSAQQFPDLHSELNLSSLELGDSALYFCASSSGTGPETQYFGPGTRLLVL.

This chain joins TRBV7-2 and TRBJ1-2; 7 bases agree with TRBD1. The CDR3 length is 15 residues. V trimming: 7 bases; J trimming: 1 base; junction bases outside the gene matches: 9. CDR1 SGHTA and CDR2 FQGNSA come from the germline V gene. The CDR3 loop reads CASNLRDSLNYGYTF. CDR3 nucleotide sequence: TGTGCCAGCAACCTTAGGGACAGTCTTAACTATGGCTACACCTTC.

Only a few counts were recorded for this clone. This chain links TRBV6-2 or TRBV6-3 with TRBJ1-2; D unclear. The germline CDR1 and CDR2 sequences are MNHEY and SVGEGT. The CDR3 is made up of 13 amino acids. V was clipped by 6 bases and J by 2 bases, with 10 bases between them. The CDR3 bases are TGTGCCAGCAGCCCGGCCGGGAACTATGGCTACACCTTC. Protein: CASSPAGNYGYTF.

The CDR3 DNA sequence: TGTGCTAGTGGGGACGGCTTCTCTGGAAACACCATATATTTT. This translates into CASGDGFSGNTIYF. The chain uses TRBV12-5 and TRBJ1-3; D not resolved. Germline V gene sequence: CDR1 LGHNT, CDR2 FRNRAP. This CDR3 has 14 residues. Trimming cost V 6 bases and J 0 bases, with 9 bases left between them.

This chain links TRBV11-1 with TRBJ1-6; a possible D gene is TRBD1 (6 bases). Trimming took off 7 bases at V and 6 bases at J, with 16 bases between the two ends. This CDR3 has 15 amino acids. Germline assignment: CDR1 SGHAT and CDR2 FQDESV (reference sequence). The CDR3 loop reads CASTSRGLTNSPLHF. The CDR3 DNA follows: TGTGCCAGCACATCTAGGGGGTTGACTAATTCACCCCTCCACTTT.

The V call is TRBV11-2, the J call TRBJ1-3; unclear D gene. The germline V gene has CDR1 SGHAT and CDR2 FQNNGV. The CDR3 totals 17 residues. Trimming removed 4 bases from V and 3 bases from J, with 19 bases in between. The CDR3: CASSSLSPPESGNTIYF. CDR3 bases: TGTGCCAGCAGCTCCCTATCCCCCCCGGAGAGTGGAAACACCATATATTTT.

The chain employs TRBV6-5 and TRBJ2-7, with 11 bases matching TRBD1. Germline V gene lookup returns CDR1 MNHEY and CDR2 SVGAGI. V lost 6 bases, J lost 3 bases, and 7 bases stayed unmatched. This CDR3 is built from 15 residues. As DNA, the CDR3 is TGTGCCAGCAGACCCGGACAGGGGGCGAGCTACGAGCAGTACTTC. It is translated as CASRPGQGASYEQYF.

In its sample, this clone was seen once. The V gene is TRBV4-1, the J gene TRBJ1-2; TRBD1 is a possible D gene (6 bases). CDR1 MGHRA and CDR2 YSYEKL come from the germline V gene. The CDR3 is 12 amino acids. Trimming took 2 bases from V and 6 from J, leaving 7 bases between them. For the CDR3, the DNA is TGCGCCAGCAGCCAACAGGGGCATGGCTACACCTTC. The encoded protein is CASSQQGHGYTF.

Concerning this clone itself: One junction end does not reproduce the germline sequence, and a read error may be involved. The V gene is TRBV2, the J gene TRBJ1-1, with D unclear. CDR1 is SNHLY, CDR2 FYNNEI, per germline. The CDR3 contains 11 residues. The CDR3 is CASREALEAFF. In DNA, the CDR3 is TGTGCCAGCAGGGAAGCCCTTGAAGCTTTCTTT.

This clone came up once. This sequence joins TRBV19 and TRBJ1-1; D is ambiguous. Trimming shortened V by 3 bases and J by 3 bases, and 8 bases separated the two germline ends. In germline, CDR1 is LNHDA, CDR2 SQIVND (reference sequence). CDR3 length: 13 amino acids. CDR3 region: CASSISQYTEAFF. The CDR3 DNA is TGTGCCAGTAGTATTTCACAATACACTGAAGCTTTCTTT. Using reference TRBV19 and TRBJ1-1 for the parts outside the CDR3, the full variable domain is DGGITQSPKYLFRKEGQNVTLSCEQNLNHDAMYWYRQDPGQGLRLIYYSQIVNDFQKGDIAEGYSVSREKKESFPLTVTSAQKNPTAFYLCASSISQYTEAFFGQGTRLTVV.

This sequence joins TRBV15 and TRBJ2-5; TRBD2 agrees at 7 bases. This CDR3 spans 12 amino acids. V lost 2 bases to trimming and J lost 9 bases; unmatched junction nucleotides: 3. Germline lookup yields CDR1 LNHNV and CDR2 YYDKDF (reference sequence). The CDR3 is CATSRQGGAQYF. The CDR3 nucleotides are TGTGCCACCAGCAGACAGGGAGGGGCCCAGTACTTC.

The genes are TRBV14 and TRBJ1-2; perhaps TRBD1 as D (5 bases). Trimming removed 2 bases at V and 0 bases at J, with 10 bases between. CDR3 length: 15 amino acids. Germline CDR1 reads SGHDN; CDR2 reads FVKESK. DNA for the CDR3: TGTGCCAGCAGCCAATCGACAGAGACTAACTATGGCTACACCTTC. Protein: CASSQSTETNYGYTF.

As to this clone: The junction shows a germline mismatch at one end, possibly a read error. This chain uses TRBV30 with TRBJ1-5, with TRBD1 as a possible D gene (5 bases). The CDR3 loop spans 13 amino acids. The V gene's germline CDR1 is GTSNPN and CDR2 SVGIG (reference sequence). CDR3 in DNA: TGTGCCTGGAATTGGGACCGCAATCAGCCTCAGCATTTT. This gives the protein CAWNWDRNQPQHF.

The rearrangement links TRBV29-1 to TRBJ1-1; TRBD1 might be the D (6 bases). This CDR3 is 19 amino acids long. The V end was cut by 7 bases, the J end by 4 bases, with 34 bases between. The V gene's germline CDR1 is SQVTM and CDR2 ANQGSEA. In DNA, the CDR3 is TGCAGCGCCACAGAAATCTCCCGGGACATCTGGAGGGTCTCCACTGAAGCTTTCTTT. Amino acids: CSATEISRDIWRVSTEAFF.

The CDR3 DNA reads as TGTGCCAGCTCAACAAAGCGGGGGGGCCGAAACGAGCAGTACTTC. Amino acid sequence: CASSTKRGGRNEQYF. The chain has TRBV18 and TRBJ2-7; 10 bases agree with TRBD2. The CDR3 has 15 residues. Trimming took 5 bases from V and 5 from J; bases not matched to a gene: 9. Germline lookup yields CDR1 KGHSH and CDR2 LQKENI.

The V gene is TRBV27, the J gene TRBJ2-3, with 7 bases lining up with TRBD1. V shed 5 bases and J 4 bases; nucleotides not matched to a gene: 18. The length of the CDR3 is 18 residues. CDR1 and CDR2 from the germline V gene are MNHEY and SMNVEV (reference sequence). For the CDR3, the DNA is TGTGCCAGCAGTGGACCGGGGAAACAGGGGTGGGGCCCAGATACGCAGTATTTT. It translates to CASSGPGKQGWGPDTQYF.

The chain joins TRBV24-1 to TRBJ2-2; possible D gene TRBD1, 6 bases. The CDR3 consists of 17 residues. The germline V gene encodes CDR1 KGHDR and CDR2 SFDVKD. Between the trimmed V and J ends, which lost 7 bases and 6 bases, there was a span of 23 bases. CDR3 region: CATSAPRDNVVPGELFF. As DNA, the CDR3 is TGTGCCACCAGCGCACCACGGGACAATGTGGTCCCCGGGGAGCTGTTTTTT.

V is TRBV6-2 or TRBV6-3 and J is TRBJ2-5; 7 bases line up with TRBD1. The CDR3 loop spans 15 amino acids. V shed 2 bases, J shed 0 bases, and the junction held 3 bases outside the gene matches. Per germline, CDR1 MNHEY and CDR2 SVGEGT. The CDR3 DNA is TGTGCCAGCAGTTACGGGGACAGCCACCAAGAGACCCAGTACTTC. Translation: CASSYGDSHQETQYF.

The chain joins TRBV7-2 to TRBJ1-1; TRBD1 is a possible D gene (5 bases). Germline V CDR1 and CDR2: SGHTA, FQGNSA. Trimming removed 4 bases from V and 0 bases from J, with 12 bases in between. CDR3 length: 15 amino acids. CDR3: CASSSSGTLNTEAFF. The CDR3, as DNA: TGTGCCAGCAGCTCCTCCGGGACGCTGAACACTGAAGCTTTCTTT.

The V gene is TRBV4-1, the J gene TRBJ1-1; TRBD1 matches 7 bases. The CDR3 runs to 16 residues. Germline V gives CDR1 MGHRA, CDR2 YSYEKL. V was clipped by 0 bases and J by 5 bases; unmatched bases: 9. The CDR3 nucleotides are TGCGCCAGCAGCCAAGAACCTCGGCAGGGGGTAACTGAAGCTTTCTTT. This gives the protein CASSQEPRQGVTEAFF.

The chain has TRBV9 and TRBJ2-6, with D hard to call. CDR3 length: 17 amino acids. Germline loops: CDR1 SGDLS, CDR2 YYNGEE. Trimming stripped 3 bases from V and 0 bases from J, with 13 bases between. CDR3 in amino acids: CASSAVPQISGANVLTF. The CDR3 nucleotides are TGTGCCAGCAGCGCAGTCCCCCAGATCTCTGGGGCCAACGTCCTGACTTTC.

The V and J genes are TRBV3-1 (or the pseudogene TRBV3-2) and TRBJ1-1; D is unresolved. The germline V and J ends were trimmed by 0 bases and 4 bases, with 6 bases remaining between them. The V gene's germline CDR1 is LGHDT and CDR2 YNNKEL (reference sequence). This CDR3 is built from 13 residues. Here the CDR3 reads CASSQEKITEAFF. DNA for the CDR3: TGTGCCAGCAGCCAAGAAAAGATCACTGAAGCTTTCTTT.

J is TRBJ1-1 and V is TRBV13, with D possibly matching TRBD1 (5 bases). This CDR3 comprises 13 residues. Germline V gene lookup returns CDR1 PRHDT and CDR2 FYEKMQ (reference sequence). Trimming left V 6 bases short and J 1 base short, with 9 bases between. CDR3 coding DNA: TGTGCCAGCAGGGTCCAGGGGAACACTGAAGCTTTCTTT. Protein: CASRVQGNTEAFF.

As for this clone: The same CDR3 is also encoded by other DNA sequences in this sample. J is TRBJ1-1 and V is TRBV5-1; TRBD1 is a possible D gene (5 bases). The germline CDR1 and CDR2 sequences are SGHRS and YFSETQ. The CDR3 contains 14 residues. V gave up 2 bases and J gave up 1 base, with 9 bases separating them. CDR3 nucleotides: TGCGCCAGCAGCTTATCCGGGGCGAACACTGAAGCTTTCTTT. As protein: CASSLSGANTEAFF.

This chain connects TRBV5-1 to TRBJ1-1; tentatively, D is TRBD1 (6 bases). The CDR3 has 13 amino acids. The V gene's germline CDR1 is SGHRS and CDR2 YFSETQ. The V gene lost 4 bases and the J gene lost 1 base, with 8 bases spanning the gap. The CDR3 nucleotides read TGCGCCAGCAGCCCGACAGGGAACACTGAAGCTTTCTTT. It yields the protein CASSPTGNTEAFF. Together with reference TRBV5-1 and TRBJ1-1, the CDR3 gives the full variable domain: KAGVTQTPRYLIKTRGQQVTLSCSPISGHRSVSWYQQTPGQGLQFLFEYFSETQRNKGNFPGRFSGRQFSNSRSEMNVSTLELGDSALYLCASSPTGNTEAFFGQGTRLTVV.